The next 2 T cell receptor beta chains were all read from a single sample in a study of blood T cell repertoires in COVID-19. Clones were read by immunoSEQ multiplex PCR, and TCRdb kept only the in-frame ones, dropping some. The repertoire holds about 70,000 clones, with roughly 86% as singletons. The specimen was peripheral blood. All receptors come from a human donor in a cohort sampled during active COVID-19.

This clone has just one count. The CDR3 region is CSVIQGASYGYTF. CDR3 DNA: TGCAGCGTTATACAGGGGGCTAGCTATGGCTACACCTTC. V gene TRBV29-1 combines with J gene TRBJ1-2, with 9 bases matching TRBD1. Germline CDR1 SQVTM, CDR2 ANQGSEA. J gave up 4 bases and V 5 bases, and 5 bases lay outside the gene matches. This CDR3 is built from 13 residues.

This rearrangement joins TRBV27 to TRBJ1-5, with TRBD1 as a possible D gene (5 bases). Germline assignment: CDR1 MNHEY and CDR2 SMNVEV (reference sequence). V lost 5 bases to trimming and J lost 7 bases, with 15 bases between them. This CDR3 contains 14 residues. CDR3 nucleotide sequence: TGTGCCAGCAGTATTTGGGGGGTCGGACAGCCCCAGCATTTT. Residues: CASSIWGVGQPQHF.